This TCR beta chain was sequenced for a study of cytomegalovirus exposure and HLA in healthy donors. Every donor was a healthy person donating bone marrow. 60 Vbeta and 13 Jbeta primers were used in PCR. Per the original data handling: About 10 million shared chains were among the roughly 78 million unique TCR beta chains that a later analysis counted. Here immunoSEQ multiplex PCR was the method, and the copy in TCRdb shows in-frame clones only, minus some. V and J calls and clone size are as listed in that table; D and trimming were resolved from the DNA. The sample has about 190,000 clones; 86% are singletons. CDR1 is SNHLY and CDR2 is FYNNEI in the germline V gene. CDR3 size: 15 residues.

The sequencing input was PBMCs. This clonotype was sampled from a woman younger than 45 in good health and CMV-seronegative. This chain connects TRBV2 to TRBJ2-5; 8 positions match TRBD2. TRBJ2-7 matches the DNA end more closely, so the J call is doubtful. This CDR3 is CASSESGAGVIEQYF. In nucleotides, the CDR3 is TGTGCCAGCAGTGAATCGGGAGCGGGAGTAATCGAGCAGTACTTC.